The clone carrying this TCR beta chain was seen many times. The iRepertoire nested amplicon-rescue multiplex PCR amplified TCR alpha and beta CDR3s from RNA. TCRdb called the multiplex PCR reads again in MiXCR, with one record for every CDR3 protein. This table has about 93,000 distinct CDR3 sequences, around 42% appearing once. CDR1 is MDHEN, CDR2 SYDVKM, per germline. The V segment lost 6 bases and the J segment 1 base; nucleotides outside the gene matches: 3. CDR3 length: 14 residues. The record originates from a study of glioma-infiltrating T cells. This sequence joins TRBV28 and TRBJ1-5; 7 nucleotides line up with TRBD1. The specimen sequenced was glioma tissue, nonneoplastic brain tissue, or PBMCs (not recorded which). The receptor's source is a human donor with low-grade glioma or glioblastoma, undergoing nonglioma brain surgery, or in good health (not recorded which). The CDR3 sequence: CASRAQGSNQPQHF. CDR3 nucleotides: TGTGCCAGCAGGGCACAGGGGAGCAATCAGCCCCAGCATTTT.